The 7 T cell receptor beta chains presented below share a single source sample, sequenced in a study of blood T cell repertoires in COVID-19. This table comes from immunoSEQ multiplex PCR, and its TCRdb copy is limited to in-frame clones, with some not included. The data hold approximately 180,000 clones, with 80% to 85% observed a single time. Sequenced material: peripheral blood. These receptors were collected from a woman aged 40 to 50 with COVID-19, enrolled during active disease.

This chain links TRBV28 with TRBJ2-7; TRBD1 agrees at 7 bases. Germline V gene sequence: CDR1 MDHEN, CDR2 SYDVKM. This CDR3 has 15 residues. J lost 4 bases, V lost 7 bases, and 13 bases had no gene match. The CDR3 loop reads CASMGTDRSFYEQYF. In DNA form, the CDR3 reads TGTGCCAGCATGGGGACGGACAGGAGCTTTTACGAGCAGTACTTC.

V and J are TRBV27 and TRBJ1-6; D is undetermined. Trimming pared 4 bases from V and 7 bases from J, leaving 14 bases between. Per the germline V gene, CDR1 is MNHEY and CDR2 is SMNVEV (reference sequence). This CDR3 comprises 15 residues. For the CDR3, the DNA is TGTGCCAGCAGTTCCTGGGAGCCTGGGAATTCACCCCTCCACTTT. Translation gives CASSSWEPGNSPLHF.

The rearrangement links TRBV19 to TRBJ1-1; 9 bases line up with TRBD1. With V trimmed by 3 bases and J by 4 bases, 3 bases remained unmatched. This CDR3 is built from 14 residues. Per germline, CDR1 LNHDA and CDR2 SQIVND (reference sequence). The CDR3 region is CASSMYRGLTEAFF. CDR3 bases: TGTGCCAGTAGTATGTACAGGGGGCTCACTGAAGCTTTCTTT.

The chain uses TRBV19 and TRBJ2-7, with 7 bases aligning to TRBD1. The germline V gene encodes CDR1 LNHDA and CDR2 SQIVND (reference sequence). The CDR3 consists of 12 residues. V lost 6 bases and J lost 3; bases outside the gene matches: 2. CDR3: CASRDRDYEQYF. CDR3 nucleotide sequence: TGTGCCAGTAGAGACAGGGACTACGAGCAGTACTTC.

This clone occurred many times. The chain couples TRBV15 to TRBJ1-6; D gene unclear. V lost 1 base and J lost 9, with 4 bases in between. CDR1 and CDR2 (germline): LNHNV, YYDKDF (reference sequence). This CDR3 is 12 amino acids long. DNA of the CDR3: TGTGCCACCAGCAGAGGTAGTTCACCCCTCCACTTT. Translation: CATSRGSSPLHF.

V usage is TRBV27 and J usage is TRBJ1-1; tentatively, D is TRBD1 (6 bases). The CDR3 runs 15 residues. Trimming stripped 2 bases from V and 3 bases from J, with 13 bases between. Germline CDR1 is MNHEY and CDR2 is SMNVEV (reference sequence). In nucleotides, the CDR3 is TGTGCCAGCAGTTTAGGGGGCGTCAGCTACACTGAAGCTTTCTTT. Residues: CASSLGGVSYTEAFF.

V gene TRBV2 combines with J gene TRBJ2-4; 7 bases align to TRBD1. Losses at the gene ends were 5 bases for V and 0 bases for J; bases not matched to a gene: 7. The germline V gene has CDR1 SNHLY and CDR2 FYNNEI. The length of the CDR3 is 16 residues. CDR3 DNA sequence: TGTGCCAGCAGTCCAGGACAGGTTCTAGCCAAAAACATTCAGTACTTC. Translating gives CASSPGQVLAKNIQYF.